Listed below are T cell receptor beta chains from one sample, sequenced in a study of cytomegalovirus exposure and HLA in healthy donors. Assay: immunoSEQ multiplex PCR; the TCRdb copy retains only in-frame clones and omits some. Of over 120,000 clones listed, roughly 87% were seen once; the top ten hold less than 5.5%. Sequencing input: PBMCs. All receptors come from a man younger than 35 in good health and CMV-seropositive. Each CDR3 is given with its conserved first and last residue. The D gene is left open where the match is weak. Only part of the rows carry a size: once, few, many, or a class if the clone is expanded.

CDR3nt	CDR3aa	v_gene	abundance	j_gene	d_gene
TGTGCCAGCAGCGTAGATGGTCAGTCCAATTCACCCCTCCACTTT	CASSVDGQSNSPLHF	TRBV9	few	TRBJ1-6	NA
TGTGCCAGCAGTTTATACAACGAGCAGTACTTC	CASSLYNEQYF	TRBV28	NA	TRBJ2-7	NA
TGTGCCAGCAGTGAAATGGGGCGCTACGAGCAGTACTTC	CASSEMGRYEQYF	TRBV6-1	NA	TRBJ2-7	NA
TGTGCCAGCAGTACCACGCTTAACCCTATGGGCTACACCTTC	CASSTTLNPMGYTF	TRBV5-4	NA	TRBJ1-2	NA
TGCAGTGCTAGGACAGTCAATGAGCAGTTCTTC	CSARTVNEQFF	TRBV20-1	NA	TRBJ2-1	NA
TGTGCCACCTCAAGAAGGGGCGCGAAGACCCAGTACTTC	CATSRRGAKTQYF	TRBV15	NA	TRBJ2-5	NA
TGTGCCAGCAGCCACGACAGGGGGCAGCCCCAGCATTTT	CASSHDRGQPQHF	TRBV4-2	once	TRBJ1-5	TRBD1
TGTGCCAGCAGCGTAGCTACTAGCTACAATGAGCAGTTCTTC	CASSVATSYNEQFF	TRBV9	NA	TRBJ2-1	NA
TGTGCCAGCCACCTTATGGGGGGTGGCTACACCTTC	CASHLMGGGYTF	TRBV28	few	TRBJ1-2	NA
TGTGCCTGGAGCGAGACTTCGGGACTAGCGGGAGGTGGGTACAATGAGCAGTTCTTC	CAWSETSGLAGGGYNEQFF	TRBV30	few	TRBJ2-1	TRBD2
TGCGCCAGCAGCCCTCCTTTGGAAAAACTGTTTTTT	CASSPPLEKLFF	TRBV4-1	NA	TRBJ1-4	NA
TGTGCCCATGGAGGGAGAGAAGGGGAGACCCAGTACTTC	CAHGGREGETQYF	TRBV30	NA	TRBJ2-5	NA
TGTGCCAGCAGTCCAGTCCCGGGACTAGCGGGAGGGTCGGGCAATGAGCAGTTCTTC	CASSPVPGLAGGSGNEQFF	TRBV27	NA	TRBJ2-1	TRBD2
TGTGTCAGAAGCTGGGGGGGTAAGGGAACAGTTAGCTCCTACGAGCAGTACTTC	CVRSWGGKGTVSSYEQYF	TRBV7-5	NA	TRBJ2-7	NA
TGTGCCAGCAGTTCGGGACAGGTGAACACTGAAGCTTTCTTT	CASSSGQVNTEAFF	TRBV6-5	NA	TRBJ1-1	TRBD1
TGTGCCAGTAGTCTACGGGACAGGGACGAGCAGTACTTC	CASSLRDRDEQYF	TRBV19	NA	TRBJ2-7	TRBD1
TGTGCCAGCAGTCCACAGGGGGCGCGTGGGCAGTACTTC	CASSPQGARGQYF	TRBV2	NA	TRBJ2-7	TRBD1
TGCGCCAGCTCCGACAGCGGGGGGGCCGGAGATACGCAGTATTTT	CASSDSGGAGDTQYF	TRBV5-1	NA	TRBJ2-3	TRBD2
TGCGCCAGCCGGGGTTCCTATAATTCACCCCTCCACTTT	CASRGSYNSPLHF	TRBV10-1	NA	TRBJ1-6	NA
TGTGCCAGCAGTCCTTCGGGGGAGGGCTACACCTTC	CASSPSGEGYTF	TRBV25-1	NA	TRBJ1-2	NA
TGTGCCAGTAGTATAGATTGGACCAGGGGAGTGGGACACTATGGCTACACCTTC	CASSIDWTRGVGHYGYTF	TRBV19	NA	TRBJ1-2	NA
TGTGCCAGCGGCCAAACTGAAGCTTTCTTT	CASGQTEAFF	TRBV6-6	NA	TRBJ1-1	NA
TGTGCCAGTAGTCCCTATACAGGGACAATGACTGAAGCTTTCTTT	CASSPYTGTMTEAFF	TRBV19	few	TRBJ1-1	NA
TGCGCCAGCAGCCTGATACAGGGGGGAGGTAATTCACCCCTCCACTTT	CASSLIQGGGNSPLHF	TRBV5-1	NA	TRBJ1-6	TRBD1
TGTGCCAGCAGCTACGACACAGGGAACCCCTATGGCTACACCTTC	CASSYDTGNPYGYTF	TRBV6-5	NA	TRBJ1-2	NA
TGTGCCAGCAGCTTAGGGGCCGAGCAGTACTTC	CASSLGAEQYF	TRBV7-9	NA	TRBJ2-7	NA
TGTGCCAGTAGTACCTCGGGGTGGTATATCCAGAAAACCGGGGAGCTGTTTTTT	CASSTSGWYIQKTGELFF	TRBV19	NA	TRBJ2-2	NA
TGTGCCAGTAGGAGACAGGGAGGCGAGCAGTACTTC	CASRRQGGEQYF	TRBV19	NA	TRBJ2-7	NA
TGTGCCAGCACAGACTTGGGGGGGCAAACCTATGGCTACACCTTC	CASTDLGGQTYGYTF	TRBV6-5	NA	TRBJ1-2	NA
TGTGCCAGCACCCTTAGGTGGGGGGTAGACAATGAGCAGTTCTTC	CASTLRWGVDNEQFF	TRBV11-2	NA	TRBJ2-1	NA
TGTGCCAGCTCACCACCGGGTCGAGGTGAAGCTTTCTTT	CASSPPGRGEAFF	TRBV18	NA	TRBJ1-1	NA
TGTGCCAGCCAAACAGGAACCCAGTACAATGAGCAGTTCTTC	CASQTGTQYNEQFF	TRBV28	NA	TRBJ2-1	NA
TGTGCCAGCAGTGCACCAACGGAGACGCACTATGGCTACACCTTC	CASSAPTETHYGYTF	TRBV2	NA	TRBJ1-2	NA
TGTGCCAGCAGCGTTGACAGGCAGAACACTGAAGCTTTCTTT	CASSVDRQNTEAFF	TRBV6-1	NA	TRBJ1-1	NA
TGTGCCAGCAGACGACAGGGGGCAACCGGGGAGCTGTTTTTT	CASRRQGATGELFF	TRBV28	NA	TRBJ2-2	TRBD1
TGTGCCAGCAGCGTAGGCGACGGCGGCTCTGGAAACACCATATATTTT	CASSVGDGGSGNTIYF	TRBV9	NA	TRBJ1-3	NA
TGTGCCAGCAGCTTAAAATTGGCCACTGAAGCTTTCTTT	CASSLKLATEAFF	TRBV7-9	NA	TRBJ1-1	NA
TGTGCCTGGAGAAAGACAGGGGGCAACACTGAAGCTTTCTTT	CAWRKTGGNTEAFF	TRBV30	NA	TRBJ1-1	TRBD1
TGCGCCAGCAGCTTCAGAAGGGAGGGTAAAAAACTGTTTTTT	CASSFRREGKKLFF	TRBV5-1	NA	TRBJ1-4	NA
TGTGCCAGCAGTCGCATACCGGGACAGAAAAACATTCAGTACTTC	CASSRIPGQKNIQYF	TRBV6-5	NA	TRBJ2-4	TRBD1
TGTGCCAGCAGTTACGACAGGGGAAACACTGAAGCTTTCTTT	CASSYDRGNTEAFF	TRBV6-6	NA	TRBJ1-1	TRBD1